This TCR beta chain was found in a study of OX40 agonist ivuxolimab in advanced cancers. CDR3 length: 14 residues. Germline values: CDR1 LNHDA, CDR2 SQIVND (reference sequence). Trimming pared 4 bases from V and 7 bases from J, leaving 16 bases between. Data came from immunoSEQ multiplex PCR; TCRdb stores just in-frame clones and leaves some out. Here the sample spans around 34,000 clones, approximately 89% being singletons. The origin of this receptor is an adult with an advanced solid tumor such as melanoma, head and neck, liver or kidney cancer. This chain connects TRBV19 to TRBJ1-2; TRBD1 might be the D (6 bases). This specimen consisted of CD4+ or CD8+ T cells sorted from blood, obtained in a trial of the OX40 agonist ivuxolimab. In DNA form, the CDR3 reads TGTGCCAGTAGTACGCTTGGGGGGCCCACTGGCTACACCTTC. It translates to CASSTLGGPTGYTF.